These T cell receptor beta chains were read from a single sample in a study of blood T cell repertoires in COVID-19. Sequenced by immunoSEQ multiplex PCR; TCRdb stores in-frame clones only, minus some. The sample consists of about half a million clones, approximately 85% of them appearing once. Input material: peripheral blood. These receptors all come from a human donor in a cohort sampled during active COVID-19. Both conserved end residues are trimmed from each CDR3. A D gene is named only where the DNA matches it firmly. Expanded clones are given a class, and other clones once, few, many or no size at all.

len	d_gene	v_gene	j_gene	abundance	CDR3aa
12	NA	TRBV12-1	TRBJ2-7	NA	ASSFDGGLYEQY
12	NA	TRBV5-4	TRBJ2-5	NA	ASSSNLAQETQY
12	NA	TRBV30	TRBJ2-1	NA	AWSPRGGFNEQF
11	NA	TRBV11-1	TRBJ2-7	NA	ASSSLGGYEQY
11	NA	TRBV29-1	TRBJ1-2	NA	SADPGGIYGYT
12	NA	TRBV27	TRBJ1-1	NA	ASSTTAPNTEAF
15	NA	TRBV4-2	TRBJ1-6	NA	ASSQEIRVTYNSPLH
14	TRBD1	TRBV2	TRBJ1-2	NA	ASSDLIWDREHGYT
14	NA	TRBV5-1	TRBJ2-6	NA	ASSLGGSSGANVLT
12	NA	TRBV7-2	TRBJ2-1	few	ASGAGHQNNEQF
12	NA	TRBV19	TRBJ2-3	NA	ASSLLLSTDTQY
12	NA	TRBV7-3	TRBJ2-7	NA	ASSLSGNSYEQY
12	NA	TRBV21-1	TRBJ2-5	NA	ASSRLAGQETQY
15	TRBD2	TRBV11-3	TRBJ2-3	NA	ASSRTSGSFRADTQY
11	NA	TRBV30	TRBJ1-2	NA	AWSVGQGKSYT
12	TRBD1	TRBV6-2/TRBV6-3	TRBJ1-1	NA	ASSKGASVAEAF